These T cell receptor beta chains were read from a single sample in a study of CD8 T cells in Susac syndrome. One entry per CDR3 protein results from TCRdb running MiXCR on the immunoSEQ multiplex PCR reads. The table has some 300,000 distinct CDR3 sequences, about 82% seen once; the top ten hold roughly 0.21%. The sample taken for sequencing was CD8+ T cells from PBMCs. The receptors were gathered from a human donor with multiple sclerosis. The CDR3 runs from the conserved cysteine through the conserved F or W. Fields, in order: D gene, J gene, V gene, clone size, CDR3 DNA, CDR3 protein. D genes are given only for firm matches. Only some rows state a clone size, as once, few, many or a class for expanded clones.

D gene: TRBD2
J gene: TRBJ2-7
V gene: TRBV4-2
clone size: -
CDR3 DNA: TGTGCCAGCAGCTTTCGGGAGGCGGGAGTCAACGAGCAGTACTTC
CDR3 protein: CASSFREAGVNEQYF

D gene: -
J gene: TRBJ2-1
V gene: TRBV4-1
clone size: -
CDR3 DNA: TGCGCCAGCAGCCAAGAACGGGACTACAATGAGCAGTTCTTC
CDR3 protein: CASSQERDYNEQFF

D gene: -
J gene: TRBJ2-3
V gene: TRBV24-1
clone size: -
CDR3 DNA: TGTGCCACCAGTGATGGTCGAGCAGATACGCAGTATTTT
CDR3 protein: CATSDGRADTQYF

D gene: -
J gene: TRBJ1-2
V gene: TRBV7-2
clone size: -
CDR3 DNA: TGTGCCAGCAGAGGGCCGCAGGGTCAGCGAGGTGGCTACACCTTC
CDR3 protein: CASRGPQGQRGGYTF

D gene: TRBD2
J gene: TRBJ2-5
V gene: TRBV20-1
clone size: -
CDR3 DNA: TGCAGTGCTAGAGCCGGGGCCCGGTGGGCTAGCGGGTTCCAAGAGACCCAGTACTTC
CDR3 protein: CSARAGARWASGFQETQYF

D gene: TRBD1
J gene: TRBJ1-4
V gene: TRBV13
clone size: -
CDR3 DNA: TGTGCCAGCAGCCCCTGGGGTACCGGGACAGGTGAAAAACTGTTTTTT
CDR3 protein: CASSPWGTGTGEKLFF

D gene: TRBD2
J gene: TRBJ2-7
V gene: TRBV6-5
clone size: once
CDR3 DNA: TGTGCCAGCAGTTACTCTAGCGGGCCCTCCTACGAGCAGTACTTC
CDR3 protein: CASSYSSGPSYEQYF

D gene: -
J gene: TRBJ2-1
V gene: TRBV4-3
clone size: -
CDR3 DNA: TGCGCCAGCAGCCGAACAGCTAGCAATGCCTACAATGAGCAGTTCTTC
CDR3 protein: CASSRTASNAYNEQFF

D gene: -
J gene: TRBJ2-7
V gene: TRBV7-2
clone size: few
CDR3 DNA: TGTGCCAGCAGCCCACCAAAACCCGAGCAGTACTTC
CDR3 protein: CASSPPKPEQYF

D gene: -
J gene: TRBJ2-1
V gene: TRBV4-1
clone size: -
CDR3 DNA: TGCGCCAGCAGCCAAGCGTTGGACAATGAGCAGTTCTTC
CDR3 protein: CASSQALDNEQFF

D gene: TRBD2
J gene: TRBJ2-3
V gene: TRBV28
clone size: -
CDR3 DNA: TGTGCCACGGACCCGGGACTAGCGTCTCGAGATACGCAGTATTTT
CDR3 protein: CATDPGLASRDTQYF

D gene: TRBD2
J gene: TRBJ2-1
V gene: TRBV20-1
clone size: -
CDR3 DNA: TGCAGTGCTAGATGGGACTACAATTACAATGAGCAGTTCTTC
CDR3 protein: CSARWDYNYNEQFF

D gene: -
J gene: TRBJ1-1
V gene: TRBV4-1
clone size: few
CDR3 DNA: TGCGCCAGCAGCCATAGGGGCCTCCTGAACACTGAAGCTTTCTTT
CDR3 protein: CASSHRGLLNTEAFF

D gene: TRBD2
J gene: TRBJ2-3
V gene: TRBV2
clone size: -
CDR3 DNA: TGTGCCAGCAGTGTGGGACTAGCGGGCGTCACAGATACGCAGTATTTT
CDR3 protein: CASSVGLAGVTDTQYF

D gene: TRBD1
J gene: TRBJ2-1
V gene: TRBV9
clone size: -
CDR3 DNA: TGTGCCAGCAGCGCTCAGCCGGCACAGGGGCGAAATGAGCAGTTCTTC
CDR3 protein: CASSAQPAQGRNEQFF

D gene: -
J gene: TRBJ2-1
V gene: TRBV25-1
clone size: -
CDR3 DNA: TGTGCCAGCAGTACAATAGGGGGGAATGAGCAGTTCTTC
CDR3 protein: CASSTIGGNEQFF

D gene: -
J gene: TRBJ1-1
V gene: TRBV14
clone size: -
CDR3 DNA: TGTGCCAGCAGCGCGGGGTCCTACACTGAAGCTTTCTTT
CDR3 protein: CASSAGSYTEAFF

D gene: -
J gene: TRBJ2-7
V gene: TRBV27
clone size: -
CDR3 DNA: TGTGCCAGCAGCCTTGGACAGCCCTACGAGCAGTACTTC
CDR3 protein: CASSLGQPYEQYF

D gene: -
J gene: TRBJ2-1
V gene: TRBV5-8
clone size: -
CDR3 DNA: TGTGCCAGCACTTTAAACAATGAGCAGTTCTTC
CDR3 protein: CASTLNNEQFF

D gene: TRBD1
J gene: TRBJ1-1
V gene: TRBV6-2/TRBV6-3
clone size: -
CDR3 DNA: TGTGCCAGCAGTTCAGGACAGGGAAACACTGAAGCTTTCTTT
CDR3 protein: CASSSGQGNTEAFF

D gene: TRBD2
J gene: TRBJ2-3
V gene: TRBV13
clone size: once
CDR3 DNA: TGTGCCAGCAGCTTCGGGGGTAGCGGGAGCACAGATACGCAGTATTTT
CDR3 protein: CASSFGGSGSTDTQYF

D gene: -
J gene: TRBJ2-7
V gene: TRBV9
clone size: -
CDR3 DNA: TGTGCCAGCAGCGTAGGTCTAGGAGGGGGAGACGAGCAGTACTTC
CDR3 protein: CASSVGLGGGDEQYF

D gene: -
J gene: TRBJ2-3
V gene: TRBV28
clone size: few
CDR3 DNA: TGTGCCAGCAGTTCCCCCCGACAGCTCACAGATACGCAGTATTTT
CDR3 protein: CASSSPRQLTDTQYF

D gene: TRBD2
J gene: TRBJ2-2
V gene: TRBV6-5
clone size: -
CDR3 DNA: TGTGCCAGCAGGTCCTCTTTAGCGGGAGGTTCCGGGGAGCTGTTTTTT
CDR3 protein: CASRSSLAGGSGELFF

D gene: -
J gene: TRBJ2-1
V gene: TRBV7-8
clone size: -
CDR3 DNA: TGTGCCAGCAGCCCTCGGGTGGGATACAATGAGCAGTTCTTC
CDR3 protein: CASSPRVGYNEQFF

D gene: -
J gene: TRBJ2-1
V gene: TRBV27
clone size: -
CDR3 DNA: TGTGCCAGCAGTTGGATTGTTGGGGACAATGAGCAGTTCTTC
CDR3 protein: CASSWIVGDNEQFF

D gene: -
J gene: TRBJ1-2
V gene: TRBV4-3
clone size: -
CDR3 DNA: TGCGCCAGCAGCCAAGATAACGATTCGGGCTATGGCTACACCTTC
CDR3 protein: CASSQDNDSGYGYTF

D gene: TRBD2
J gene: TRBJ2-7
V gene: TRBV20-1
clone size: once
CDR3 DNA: TGCAGTGCTAGGCCCTTGACTAGCGGGAACTACGAGCAGTACTTC
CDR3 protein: CSARPLTSGNYEQYF

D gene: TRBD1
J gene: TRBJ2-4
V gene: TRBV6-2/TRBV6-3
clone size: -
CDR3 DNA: TGTGCCAGCAGTTACGAAGGGGGCTTTGAAAACATTCAGTACTTC
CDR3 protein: CASSYEGGFENIQYF

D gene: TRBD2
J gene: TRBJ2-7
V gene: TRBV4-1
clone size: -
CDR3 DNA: TGCGCCAGCAGCCAAGTCACTAGCGGTACCCTTCTATACGAGCAGTACTTC
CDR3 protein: CASSQVTSGTLLYEQYF

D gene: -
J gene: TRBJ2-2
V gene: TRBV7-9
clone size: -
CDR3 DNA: TGTGCCAGCAGCTCAGCGGAAGTAATGGTAACCGGGGAGCTGTTTTTT
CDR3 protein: CASSSAEVMVTGELFF

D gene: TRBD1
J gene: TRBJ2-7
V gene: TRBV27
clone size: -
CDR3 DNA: TGTGCCAGCAGTTTACCGACCGGGACAGGGCCCGTCGAGCAGTACTTC
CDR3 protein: CASSLPTGTGPVEQYF

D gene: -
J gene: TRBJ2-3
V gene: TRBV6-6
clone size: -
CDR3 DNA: TGTGCCAGCAGGGACCGATCCTCTAGCACAGATACGCAGTATTTT
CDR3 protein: CASRDRSSSTDTQYF

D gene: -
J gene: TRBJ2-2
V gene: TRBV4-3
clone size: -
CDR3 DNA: TGCGCCAGCAGCCAAGATGGGCCAATCCGAATCGGGGAGCTGTTTTTT
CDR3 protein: CASSQDGPIRIGELFF

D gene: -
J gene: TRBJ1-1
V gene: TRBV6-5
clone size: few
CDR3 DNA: TGTGCCAGCAGTTACTTCTCGGACATCACTGAAGCTTTCTTT
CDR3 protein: CASSYFSDITEAFF

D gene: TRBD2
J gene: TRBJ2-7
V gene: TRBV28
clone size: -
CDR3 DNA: TGTGCCAGCAGTTTGAGCGGGAGGGCAGAGGACGAGCAGTACTTC
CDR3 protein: CASSLSGRAEDEQYF

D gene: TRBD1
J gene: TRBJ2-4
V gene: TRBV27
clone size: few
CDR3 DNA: TGTGCCAGCAGTTTAGGGTCGACAGGGTTACACATTCAGTACTTC
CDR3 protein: CASSLGSTGLHIQYF

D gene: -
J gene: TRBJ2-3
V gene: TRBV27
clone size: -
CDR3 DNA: TGTGCCAGCAATAGAACCCCGGGCACAGATACGCAGTATTTT
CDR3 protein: CASNRTPGTDTQYF

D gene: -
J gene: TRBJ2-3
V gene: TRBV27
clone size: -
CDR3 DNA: TGTGCCAGCAGTTTCGCATTAGCCGGGTCTACGGAGTATTTT
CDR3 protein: CASSFALAGSTEYF

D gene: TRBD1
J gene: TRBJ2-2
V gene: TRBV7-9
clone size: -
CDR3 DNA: TGTGCCAGCAGCTCCCCGGGACAGGGAAACACCGGGGAGCTGTTTTTT
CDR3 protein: CASSSPGQGNTGELFF

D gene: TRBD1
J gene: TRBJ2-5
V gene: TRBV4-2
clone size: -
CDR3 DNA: TGTGCCAGCAGCCACTTCTACCAGGGGGCTCAAGAGACCCAGTACTTC
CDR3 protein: CASSHFYQGAQETQYF

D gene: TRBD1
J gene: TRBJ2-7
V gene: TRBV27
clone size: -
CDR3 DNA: TGTGCCAGCAGTTTTCAGGGGGCTTCCTACGAGCAGTACTTC
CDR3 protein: CASSFQGASYEQYF

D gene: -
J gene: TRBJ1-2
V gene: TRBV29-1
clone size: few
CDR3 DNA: TGCAGCGCCCAAGGGGCCTACTATGGCTACACCTTC
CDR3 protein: CSAQGAYYGYTF